This T cell receptor beta chain was sequenced for a study of T-cell memory formation after mild COVID-19. The CDR3 is 12 residues long. Trimming took off 5 bases at V and 3 bases at J, with 8 bases between the two ends. CDR1 is LNHDA and CDR2 is SQIVND in the germline V gene (reference sequence). This clonotype was seen only a few times. Constant-segment primers were used for 5'RACE, and the resulting TCR alpha and TCR beta cDNA libraries carried sample barcodes and UMIs. In TCRdb, the 5' RACE reads were re-called with MiXCR into one record per CDR3 protein. The data hold about 430,000 distinct CDR3 sequences, with less than 25% observed a single time.

This TCR was recovered from an adult woman who had mild COVID-19 (a few samples of this study predate the infection). Cell type and time point are not known. The chain employs TRBV19 and TRBJ2-7; TRBD1 is a possible D gene (6 bases). Sequenced sample: PBMCs or a T cell subset sorted from them (not recorded which). CDR3 sequence reads: CASSWTDYEQYF. In nucleotides, the CDR3 is TGTGCCAGTAGTTGGACAGACTACGAGCAGTACTTC.